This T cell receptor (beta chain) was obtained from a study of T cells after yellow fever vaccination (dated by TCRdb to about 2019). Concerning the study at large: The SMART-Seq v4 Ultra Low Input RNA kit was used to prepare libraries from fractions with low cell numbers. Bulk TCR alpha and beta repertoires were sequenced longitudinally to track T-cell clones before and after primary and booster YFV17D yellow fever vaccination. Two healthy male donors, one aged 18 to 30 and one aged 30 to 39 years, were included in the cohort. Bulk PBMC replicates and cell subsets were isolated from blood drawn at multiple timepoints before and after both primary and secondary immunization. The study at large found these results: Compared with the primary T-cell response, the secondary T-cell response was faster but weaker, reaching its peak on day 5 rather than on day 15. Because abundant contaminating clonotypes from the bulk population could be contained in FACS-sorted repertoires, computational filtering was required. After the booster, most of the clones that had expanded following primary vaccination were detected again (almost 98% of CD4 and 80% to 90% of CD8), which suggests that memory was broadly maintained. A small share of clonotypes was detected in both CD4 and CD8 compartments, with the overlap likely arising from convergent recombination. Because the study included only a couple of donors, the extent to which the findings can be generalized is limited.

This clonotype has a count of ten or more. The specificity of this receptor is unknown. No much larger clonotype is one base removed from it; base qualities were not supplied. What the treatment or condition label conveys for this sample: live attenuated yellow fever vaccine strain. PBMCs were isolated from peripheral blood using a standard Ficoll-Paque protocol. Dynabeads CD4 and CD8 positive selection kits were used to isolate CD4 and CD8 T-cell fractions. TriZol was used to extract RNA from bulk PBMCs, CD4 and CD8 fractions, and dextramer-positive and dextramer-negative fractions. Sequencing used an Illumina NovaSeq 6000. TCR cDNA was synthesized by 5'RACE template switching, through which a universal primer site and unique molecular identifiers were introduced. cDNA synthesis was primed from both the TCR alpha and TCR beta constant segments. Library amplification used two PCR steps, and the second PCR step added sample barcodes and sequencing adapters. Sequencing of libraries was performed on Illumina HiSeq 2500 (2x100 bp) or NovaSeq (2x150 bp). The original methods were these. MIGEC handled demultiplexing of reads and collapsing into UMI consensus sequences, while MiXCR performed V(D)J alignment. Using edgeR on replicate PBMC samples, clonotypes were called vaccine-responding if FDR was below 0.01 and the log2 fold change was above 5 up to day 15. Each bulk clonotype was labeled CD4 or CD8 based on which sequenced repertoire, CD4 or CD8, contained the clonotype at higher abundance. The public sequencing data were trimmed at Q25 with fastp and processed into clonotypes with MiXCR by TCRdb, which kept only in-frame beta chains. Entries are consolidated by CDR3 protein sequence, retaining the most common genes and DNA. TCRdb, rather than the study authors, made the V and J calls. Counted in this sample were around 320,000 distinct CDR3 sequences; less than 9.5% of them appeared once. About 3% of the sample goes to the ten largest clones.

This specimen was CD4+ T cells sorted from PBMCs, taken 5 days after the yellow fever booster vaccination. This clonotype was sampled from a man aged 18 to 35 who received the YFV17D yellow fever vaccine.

The nucleotide sequence is TGTGCCACCAGCAGTTATACGGGCCTCCAAGATACGCAGTATTTT. It codes for CATSSYTGLQDTQYF. Rearrangement joined TRBV15 to TRBJ2-3; there is no confident call for the D gene. CDR1 LNHNV and CDR2 YYDKDF are derived from the germline V gene (reference sequence). From the cysteine through the phenylalanine, the CDR3 covers 15 amino acids. The DNA shown is the 45-base CDR3, in frame from base 1. V sheds 3 bases and J sheds 5 bases, leaving 15 bases between their ends. With all but the CDR3 taken from the reference TRBV15 and TRBJ2-3 genes, the full variable domain is: DAMVIQNPRYQVTQFGKPVTLSCSQTLNHNVMYWYQQKSSQAPKLLFHYYDKDFNNEADTPDNFQSRRPNTSFCFLDIRSPGLGDTAMYLCATSSYTGLQDTQYFGPGTRLTVL.